This entry features one T cell receptor beta chain sequence. Its antigen is not identified. Trimming cost V 6 bases and J 5 bases, with 10 bases left between them. The CDR3 is 11 residues long. CDR1 and CDR2 (germline): DFQATT, SNEGSKA (reference sequence). 13 Jbeta primers and 60 Vbeta primers were used for the PCR. Clones were read by immunoSEQ multiplex PCR, and TCRdb kept only the in-frame ones, dropping some. The table shows 85,000 to 100,000 clones, with around 74% occurring only once. The record originates from a study of cytomegalovirus exposure and HLA in healthy donors. Whole-study results and caveats: A later analysis linked a missense variant in DCLRE1C to the trimming of TCR beta V and J genes. Earlier analysis looked at TCR beta V segments, and most were productive about 87% or about 30% of the time. TCR beta sequences reportedly predicted most subjects' HLA-A and HLA-B alleles accurately.

The rearrangement uses TRBV20-1 and TRBJ2-5, with D perhaps TRBD1 (6 bases). This sequence originates from a man aged 40-49 years in good health and CMV-seropositive. The sequenced sample was PBMCs. CDR3: CSAERGETQYF. DNA of the CDR3: TGCAGTGCGGAGAGGGGGGAGACCCAGTACTTC.